Sequencing of this TCR beta chain was carried out in a study of cytomegalovirus exposure and HLA in healthy donors. The study's findings and limits: A later look showed TCR association rates differing by HLA locus, highest for DRB1 and lowest for HLA-C. Looking again later, the authors saw that most CMV-associated TCR beta chains seemed HLA-restricted. Association of a missense DCLRE1C variant with TCR beta V- and J-gene trimming was reported in a later analysis.

The PCR employed 60 Vbeta primers together with 13 Jbeta primers. The data were produced by immunoSEQ multiplex PCR, yet TCRdb's version contains in-frame clones alone and is incomplete. This sample has around 120,000 clones; about three quarters occur once, and the top ten carry 0.95% to 1.1%. Germline CDR1 is ENHRY and CDR2 is SYGVKD. The V end lost 10 bases, the J end lost 5 bases, and 21 bases lay between the germline ends. CDR3 length equals 14 residues. As concerns this clone: As yet, its antigen is unknown.

The source of this sequence is a human donor in good health. Sequencing was carried out using PBMCs. The chain joins TRBV10-3 to TRBJ2-7; tentative D call: TRBD2 (7 bases). The CDR3 spells CASGGVGARDEQYF. CDR3 nucleotides: TGTGCCAGTGGGGGGGTGGGGGCGCGCGACGAGCAGTACTTC.